This T cell receptor (beta chain) was retrieved from a study of blood T cell repertoires in COVID-19. Overall study context: Italy, Spain and the United States were the sources of the convalescent and acute COVID-19 samples. PBMCs, B-cell-depleted T cells, or T cells provided the cDNA or gDNA that made up the material.

V lost 3 bases, J lost 5 bases, and 15 bases lay in between. The CDR3 sequence is 15 residues long. CDR1 SGHTA and CDR2 FQGNSA come from the germline V gene. As processed by the authors: From reference gene primer amplification, estimates of nucleated cell counts were derived. Data came from immunoSEQ multiplex PCR; TCRdb stores just in-frame clones and leaves some out. That table supplies the V and J calls and clone size; D and trimming were determined from the DNA. The sample has roughly 120,000 clones; roughly 80% are singletons. Sequenced material: peripheral blood. This receptor was obtained from a human donor in a cohort sampled during active or convalescent COVID-19. This sequence joins TRBV7-2 and TRBJ2-3; D is perhaps TRBD1 (5 bases). This chain's CDR3 is CASSFSATVGDTQYF. CDR3 in DNA: TGTGCCAGCAGCTTTTCGGCGACAGTGGGAGATACGCAGTATTTT. Full variable domain (rest looked up from reference TRBV7-2 and TRBJ2-3): GAGVSQSPSNKVTEKGKDVELRCDPISGHTALYWYRQSLGQGLEFLIYFQGNSAPDKSGLPSDRFSAERTGGSVSTLTIQRTQQEDSAVYLCASSFSATVGDTQYFGPGTRLTVL.